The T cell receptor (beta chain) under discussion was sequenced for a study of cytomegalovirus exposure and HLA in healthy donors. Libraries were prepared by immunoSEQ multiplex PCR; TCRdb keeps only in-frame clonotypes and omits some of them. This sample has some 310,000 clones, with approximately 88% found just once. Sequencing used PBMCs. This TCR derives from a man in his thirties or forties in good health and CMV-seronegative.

The CDR3 nucleotides are TGTGCCAGCAGCTTAGGGCGACTAGCGTCTTTACCCTACAATGAGCAGTTCTTC. Protein product: CASSLGRLASLPYNEQFF. The chain couples TRBV11-2 to TRBJ2-1; the match to TRBD2 covers 8 bases. The trim removed 1 base at V and 2 bases at J, leaving 10 bases unmatched. CDR1 is SGHAT, CDR2 FQNNGV, per germline. This CDR3 is 18 amino acids long.